This T cell receptor beta chain was profiled in a study of shared clonotypes between healthy human individuals. Naive CD8 isolation took CD45RO-negative cells positively selected for CCR7 and excluded terminally differentiated effector memory CD45RA+ cells. With 4 bases clipped from V and 3 bases from J, the junction kept 6 bases outside the gene matches. CDR3 length equals 14 residues. The germline V gene encodes CDR1 SGDLS and CDR2 YYNGEE. In this sample, this clone turned up once. Other nucleotide sequences from this sample produce the same CDR3. This table comes from immunoSEQ multiplex PCR, and its TCRdb copy is limited to in-frame clones, with some not included. The top ten hold around 1.2% of the sample, which has about 2 million clones, approximately 95% seen once.

This clonotype originated in a man between 18 and 35 years old in good health. The sample comprised naive CD8+ T cells sorted from blood. This chain uses TRBV9 with TRBJ2-7, with TRBD2 matching 8 bases. The CDR3: CASSPGTSRYEQYF. As DNA, the CDR3 is TGTGCCAGCAGCCCCGGGACTAGTCGCTACGAGCAGTACTTC. The full variable domain, with the rest looked up from reference TRBV9 and TRBJ2-7, is DSGVTQTPKHLITATGQRVTLRCSPRSGDLSVYWYQQSLDQGLQFLIQYYNGEERAKGNILERFSAQQFPDLHSELNLSSLELGDSALYFCASSPGTSRYEQYFGPGTRLTVT.